This is a list of T cell receptor beta chains from one sample in a study of T-cell memory formation after mild COVID-19. Via MiXCR, TCRdb re-called the 5' RACE reads, giving one row per CDR3 protein. The sample holds some 450,000 distinct CDR3 sequences; about a sixth are singletons and the top ten take 20% to 25%. Sequencing input: PBMCs or a T cell subset sorted from them (not recorded which). These TCRs come from a young man who had mild COVID-19 (a few samples of this study predate the infection). Cell type and time point are not known. Both conserved end residues are trimmed from each CDR3. D genes are given only for firm matches.

d_call j_call v_call cdr3_aa
- TRBJ1-5 TRBV25-1 ASSDGRTEH
TRBD1 TRBJ2-2 TRBV20-1 SAVPGTGITGELF
- TRBJ2-2 TRBV7-2 ASSLVPSTNTGELF
- TRBJ2-1 TRBV6-1 ASSAVGHEQF
- TRBJ1-1 TRBV2 ASSLRGPTEAF
- TRBJ1-2 TRBV20-1 SASKSGYGGYT
- TRBJ2-3 TRBV29-1 SVVGGPTTDTQY
TRBD2 TRBJ2-1 TRBV10-3 AISDLAGGHNEQF
TRBD2 TRBJ2-3 TRBV15 ATSRDASGGGHTQY
- TRBJ2-7 TRBV5-1 ASSLGGVAWEQY
- TRBJ2-5 TRBV7-2 ASSQVGGSRETQY
- TRBJ1-3 TRBV20-1 SATHTDSGNTIY
- TRBJ1-1 TRBV7-2 ASSLDRSNTEAF
- TRBJ2-3 TRBV7-2 ASPRERGRTDTQY
- TRBJ1-1 TRBV6-5 ASSYSNRGGTEAF
TRBD1 TRBJ1-1 TRBV7-2 ASSGRQGENTEAF
- TRBJ2-1 TRBV18 ASSHSNEQF
- TRBJ1-4 TRBV20-1 SALQETYEKLF
TRBD1 TRBJ1-4 TRBV5-5 ASSLTGEGEKLF
TRBD1 TRBJ1-5 TRBV6-5 ASSPRQGVQPQH
- TRBJ1-6 TRBV12-3/TRBV12-4 ASSFQGPYNSPLH
TRBD2 TRBJ2-3 TRBV10-3 ATGLAGPTDTQY
- TRBJ1-1 TRBV5-1 ASSRDPYMNTEAF
TRBD2 TRBJ2-1 TRBV7-2 ASSFPRGAVNEQF
- TRBJ1-4 TRBV4-3 ASSHVRDEKLF
TRBD1 TRBJ1-5 TRBV27 ASSFGTDSNQPQH
- TRBJ2-7 TRBV5-5 ASSFGGGAAFEQY
- TRBJ2-3 TRBV4-2 ASSQPDYSDTQY
- TRBJ2-1 TRBV12-3/TRBV12-4 ASSSPDGYSYNEQF
- TRBJ1-6 TRBV7-2 ASSLEGSGSNSPLH
TRBD2 TRBJ2-1 TRBV29-1 SVASSGGSYNEQF
TRBD1 TRBJ1-4 TRBV7-9 ASSSTRTLQGGNEKLF
TRBD1 TRBJ2-7 TRBV12-3/TRBV12-4 ASSLEGAAYEQY
- TRBJ1-5 TRBV18 ASSLKYREGNQPQH
TRBD1 TRBJ1-6 TRBV6-5 ASTRPGTGTSPLH
- TRBJ2-4 TRBV7-9 ASSLVTGKNIQY
- TRBJ2-1 TRBV19 ASTGVHSSYNEQF
- TRBJ2-7 TRBV5-1 ASSSGADTDYEQY
- TRBJ1-1 TRBV27 ASSLIRSGNTEAF
- TRBJ2-4 TRBV19 ASSPGGLLAKNIQY
- TRBJ1-3 TRBV5-1 ASSPGTSSGNTIY
- TRBJ1-2 TRBV4-1 ASSQRSVANYGYT
TRBD1 TRBJ1-4 TRBV7-9 ASRDGQGKLF
- TRBJ2-1 TRBV20-1 SAGAGAPYNEQF
TRBD1 TRBJ2-5 TRBV24-1 ATSGGRGETQY
TRBD1 TRBJ1-6 TRBV7-2 ASSPRTGEYSPLH
- TRBJ2-3 TRBV9 ASSVDRDTQY
- TRBJ2-7 TRBV5-6 ASSFGTDYEQY
- TRBJ1-6 TRBV20-1 SALARGGSPLH
TRBD1 TRBJ1-5 TRBV6-1 ASSGLTGLDQPQH
TRBD1 TRBJ1-1 TRBV7-6 ASSPTTGTIGTEAF
- TRBJ2-2 TRBV5-1 ASSTDPVGTGELF
- TRBJ1-2 TRBV11-2 ASRSPGRDYGYT
- TRBJ1-1 TRBV24-1 ATSDLGGTEAF
- TRBJ2-1 TRBV7-8 ASSQTPVGGPYNEQF
- TRBJ2-5 TRBV2 ASSADLDGTQY
- TRBJ2-1 TRBV20-1 SAVGGAPYEQF